The 18 T cell receptor beta chains presented below share a single source sample, sequenced in a study of blood T cell repertoires in COVID-19. The repertoire was sequenced with immunoSEQ multiplex PCR; TCRdb's copy has only in-frame clones and lacks some. This sample has around 240,000 clones, with about 85% found just once. The sample was peripheral blood. The source is a man in his forties with acute or convalescent COVID-19.

This clone appeared a single time. The chain couples TRBV3-1 (or the pseudogene TRBV3-2) to TRBJ1-2; 8 bases match TRBD1. J gave up 5 bases and V 10 bases, and 6 bases lay outside the gene matches. The CDR3 contains 12 residues. Germline loops: CDR1 LGHDT, CDR2 YNNKEL (reference sequence). CDR3: CATSDRDYGYTF. As DNA, the CDR3 is TGTGCCACCTCGGACAGGGATTATGGCTACACCTTC.

V gene TRBV5-1 combines with J gene TRBJ2-7, with 11 bases aligning to TRBD1. The germline gives CDR1 SGHRS, CDR2 YFSETQ. The CDR3 loop spans 14 amino acids. After removal of 6 bases from V and 4 bases from J, the junction contained 6 bases not matched to a gene. The CDR3 reads CASTRTGGKYEQYF. In DNA form, the CDR3 reads TGCGCCAGCACCCGGACAGGGGGCAAGTACGAGCAGTACTTC.

This clone has only one observation. CDR3 amino acids: CASHPEQAQPQHF. The CDR3 DNA is TGTGCCAGCCACCCGGAACAGGCTCAGCCCCAGCATTTT. The J gene is TRBJ1-5, the V gene TRBV2, with TRBD1 as a possible D gene (5 bases). CDR3 length: 13 amino acids. The germline V gene has CDR1 SNHLY and CDR2 FYNNEI. V shed 8 bases and J shed 6 bases, with 14 bases lying between them.

The J gene is TRBJ2-1, the V gene TRBV7-3; 7 nucleotides agree with TRBD1. Germline trimming cut 4 bases from V and 2 bases from J; bases unmatched to any gene: 5. The CDR3 is 15 amino acids. Germline values: CDR1 SGHTA, CDR2 FQGTGA. CDR3 sequence reads: CASSYDRAAYNEQFF. In DNA form, the CDR3 reads TGTGCCAGCAGCTACGACAGGGCGGCCTACAATGAGCAGTTCTTC.

The chain carries TRBV5-4 and TRBJ1-2, with D possibly matching TRBD1 (5 bases). This CDR3 has 13 amino acids. V was cut by 2 bases and J by 7 bases, with 12 bases left in between. Germline CDR1 reads SGHNT; CDR2 reads YYREEE (reference sequence). CDR3 sequence (DNA): TGTGCCAGCAGCTTCCAGGGCGGGGTTGGCTACACCTTC. Translating gives CASSFQGGVGYTF.

CDR3 amino acids: CASRGVAGATDTQYF. The CDR3 DNA is TGTGCCAGCAGGGGAGTAGCGGGGGCGACAGATACGCAGTATTTT. The chain combines TRBV27 with TRBJ2-3; 9 positions agree with TRBD2. V shed 6 bases, J shed 3 bases, and the junction held 7 bases outside the gene matches. This CDR3 is 15 amino acids long. CDR1 is MNHEY, CDR2 SMNVEV, per germline (reference sequence).

The gene calls are TRBV10-3 and TRBJ1-5, with TRBD1 matching over 9 bases. Germline CDR1 reads ENHRY; CDR2 reads SYGVKD. V lost 11 bases, J lost 4 bases, and 6 bases stayed unmatched. The CDR3 totals 13 residues. CDR3 sequence reads: CAVRDRDNQPQHF. The CDR3 DNA reads TGTGCCGTCCGGGACAGGGATAATCAGCCCCAGCATTTT.

This clone was detected only a few times. V and J are TRBV18 and TRBJ1-2; the match to TRBD1 covers 8 bases. CDR1 is KGHSH and CDR2 is LQKENI in the germline V gene. This CDR3 comprises 15 residues. The V and J ends lost 2 bases and 2 bases, in that order; junction bases with no gene match: 4. The CDR3 DNA follows: TGTGCCAGCTCACCATTCCCAGGGGGCAACTATGGCTACACCTTC. It is translated as CASSPFPGGNYGYTF.

The gene calls are TRBV3-1 (or the pseudogene TRBV3-2) and TRBJ2-5; no reliable D call. With 3 bases removed from V and 4 bases from J, the gap between germline ends came to 15 bases. This CDR3 has 15 residues. Germline-derived CDR1 and CDR2 are LGHDT and YNNKEL (reference sequence). The CDR3 nucleotides are TGTGCCAGCAGCCACGGAGTCGTTACGGGAGAGACCCAGTACTTC. Translation gives CASSHGVVTGETQYF.

This clone appeared a few times. The chain combines TRBV7-9 with TRBJ1-2; tentatively, D is TRBD1 (5 bases). Germline V gene lookup returns CDR1 SEHNR and CDR2 FQNEAQ (reference sequence). The CDR3 extends over 19 amino acids. Trimming cost V 5 bases and J 4 bases, with 29 bases left between them. The CDR3 loop is CASSPGGRVEKSGVYGYTF. CDR3 DNA: TGTGCCAGCAGCCCCGGGGGAAGGGTTGAGAAATCGGGCGTCTATGGCTACACCTTC.

This chain joins TRBV30 and TRBJ1-1; 10 positions agree with TRBD1. CDR3 length: 13 residues. Germline lookup yields CDR1 GTSNPN and CDR2 SVGIG (reference sequence). The V gene end was trimmed by 7 bases and the J gene end by 4 bases; junction bases not matched to a gene: 6. This chain's CDR3 is CAFDRGRGTEAFF. In DNA form, the CDR3 reads TGTGCCTTTGACAGGGGGCGGGGCACTGAAGCTTTCTTT.

The chain joins TRBV5-1 to TRBJ2-7, with 10 bases fitting TRBD1. CDR1 is SGHRS, CDR2 YFSETQ, per germline. The ends lost 0 bases at V and 3 bases at J; junction bases unmatched: 3. The CDR3 has 15 residues. The CDR3 here is CASSLGGTGDYEQYF. As DNA, the CDR3 is TGCGCCAGCAGCTTGGGGGGGACAGGGGACTACGAGCAGTACTTC.

The chain is built from TRBV9 and TRBJ1-2; TRBD1 matches 8 bases. The CDR3 runs 16 residues. Germline CDR1 is SGDLS and CDR2 is YYNGEE. V lost 2 bases and J lost 2; bases outside the gene matches: 8. The CDR3 DNA reads TGTGCCAGCAGCGTCGGACAGGGCACACCAAACTATGGCTACACCTTC. Its translation is CASSVGQGTPNYGYTF.

Turning to this clone: Additional DNA sequences in this sample encode the identical CDR3. The chain combines TRBV24-1 with TRBJ1-2, with TRBD1 as a possible D gene (5 bases). CDR1 is KGHDR and CDR2 is SFDVKD in the germline V gene. CDR3 length: 12 amino acids. Between the trimmed V and J ends, which lost 5 bases and 4 bases, there was a span of 7 bases. Written as DNA, the CDR3 is TGTGCCACCAGTGGGCAGGGCTATGGCTACACCTTC. Translation gives CATSGQGYGYTF.

This rearrangement joins TRBV30 to TRBJ1-3, with D unresolved. CDR1 GTSNPN and CDR2 SVGIG come from the germline V gene (reference sequence). This CDR3 has 13 amino acids. With 3 bases removed from V and 8 bases from J, the gap between germline ends came to 14 bases. The CDR3 reads CAWSALRVHTIYF. In DNA, the CDR3 is TGTGCCTGGAGCGCCCTCCGGGTGCACACCATATATTTT.

V gene TRBV11-2 combines with J gene TRBJ1-4, with D unclear. The CDR3 spans 14 residues. From germline, CDR1 is SGHAT and CDR2 FQNNGV. V lost 0 bases, J lost 10 bases, and 12 bases lay in between. The CDR3 sequence is CASSLEPRPGKLFF. CDR3 DNA sequence: TGTGCCAGCAGCTTAGAACCTCGCCCCGGAAAACTGTTTTTT.

CDR3 nucleotide sequence: TGTGCCAGCAACAGGGCTGGGGCCAACGTCCTGACTTTC. This codes for CASNRAGANVLTF. The chain has TRBV2 and TRBJ2-6; D perhaps matches TRBD1 (6 bases). This CDR3 is 13 amino acids long. Trimming removed 7 bases from V and 2 bases from J, with 6 bases in between. The germline V gene encodes CDR1 SNHLY and CDR2 FYNNEI.

The chain is built from TRBV19 and TRBJ1-4; TRBD1 matches 7 bases. Per germline, CDR1 LNHDA and CDR2 SQIVND (reference sequence). The CDR3 loop spans 17 amino acids. J gave up 3 bases and V 2 bases, and 9 bases lay outside the gene matches. The chain's CDR3 is CASSISQGQPSNEKLFF. The CDR3 DNA reads as TGTGCCAGTAGTATATCTCAGGGACAGCCTTCTAATGAAAAACTGTTTTTT.